The following is a T cell receptor beta chain sequence with its context. The table came from immunoSEQ multiplex PCR; TCRdb's copy has only in-frame clones and leaves some out. There are 130,000 or so clones in the sample; over 75% occur only once, and approximately 8.8% lies in the top ten. This CDR3 has 16 residues. The record originates from a study of T cell responses to AZD1222 COVID-19 vaccine. The TCR originated in an adult in good health. The sequencing here drew on peripheral blood, taken on day 0 of AZD1222 vaccination. The V and J genes are TRBV12-1 and TRBJ2-7; TRBD2, as called in the table, went unchecked against the DNA. TRBV12-1 is flagged as a pseudogene. The CDR3 DNA sequence: TGTGCCAGCAGCTTTGACGAAGCGCCTAGCTCCTACGAGCAGTACTTC. This codes for CASSFDEAPSSYEQYF.